This T cell receptor (beta chain) was found in a study of CD8 T cells in Susac syndrome. CD8+ and CD4+ T cells from blood underwent TCR beta sequencing. cDNA came from about 0.5 to 1 ug RNA primed by random hexamers. Across 54 Vbeta and 13 Jbeta, TCR beta CDR3 was amplified with immunoSEQ multiplex PCR. One entry per CDR3 protein, called by TCRdb with MiXCR from the immunoSEQ multiplex PCR reads. The sample has under 200,000 distinct CDR3 sequences, just under 95% seen once. The specimen was CD4+ T cells from PBMCs. The TCR sequence derives from a human donor in good health.

The CDR3: CASSTLLAGGETQYF. The DNA of the CDR3 is TGCGCCAGCAGTACGCTTCTAGCGGGGGGAGAGACCCAGTACTTC. V and J are TRBV5-1 and TRBJ2-5; 11 nucleotides match TRBD2. V dropped 5 bases and J dropped 4; count of bases not matched to a gene: 7. Per germline, CDR1 SGHRS and CDR2 YFSETQ. The CDR3 runs to 15 residues.